This TCR beta chain was profiled in a study of T-cell memory formation after mild COVID-19 (dated by TCRdb to the early 2020s). As for the study more broadly: TCR sequence clusters from the two donors were largely donor specific. Two young, previously healthy adult volunteers made up the cohort, one male and one female. In two donors, T-cell clones that expanded and contracted after mild COVID-19 were tracked by sequencing TCRalpha and TCRbeta repertoires over time.

The sequencer was an Illumina NovaSeq 6000. cDNA libraries for TCRalpha and TCRbeta were prepared by 5'RACE using constant-segment primers, with sample barcodes and unique molecular identifiers added. RNA was extracted from every sample with Trizol reagent. Library amplification was performed in two PCR steps, and a second sample barcode and Illumina TruSeq adapters were introduced in the second step. The libraries were sequenced on an Illumina NovaSeq using 2 x 150 bp paired-end reads. Per the original workflow: With migec v1.2.7, reads were demultiplexed and then collapsed into UMI-guided consensus sequences. Using mixcr v2.1.11, UMI consensuses were aligned to TRA and TRB V and J templates and then assembled into clonotypes. A clonotype was counted as expanded or contracted only when both edgeR and NoisET called the clonotype significant, with the noise models trained on biological replicates. For edgeR calls, a false discovery rate-adjusted p below 0.01 and a log2 fold-change threshold of 1 were applied. As an exploratory analysis of dynamics, max-normalized trajectories of the 1000 most abundant clonotypes were examined by PCA with hierarchical clustering. Separately sequenced CD4+ and CD8+ repertoires were used to assign a CD4 or CD8 phenotype to each responding clone. TCRdb reworked the public reads: Q25 trimming with fastp, MiXCR clone assembly, productive beta chains retained. Every CDR3 protein is listed once, alongside the most common genes and DNA of its rows. These V and J calls are TCRdb output, not the study's own analysis. This sample comprises 580,000 or so distinct CDR3 sequences, roughly 17% of them detected only once. The top ten clonotypes cover around 8.1% of the sample.

Ficoll-Paque density gradient centrifugation was used to isolate PBMCs. Trimming accounts for 3 bases at V and 7 bases at J, while the number of junction bases matched to no gene is 2. The CDR3 runs 13 residues from the cysteine to the phenylalanine. The CDR3 DNA has 39 bases and is translated from base 1. CDR1 LGHNA and CDR2 YSLEER were looked up in the germline V gene. As concerns this clonotype: This receptor's antigen is unknown. No clone much larger than this one lies a single base away; base qualities are absent.

The paper's findings and limits, for the study overall: Only two mild cases were covered by the study, and larger cohorts that include severe cases with pre-infection samples were considered necessary. Some responding clones were found in pre-infection memory, which suggests that pre-existing cross-reactive memory T cells took part in the SARS-CoV-2 response. The second-wave clones that peaked on day 37 were not confirmed to be SARS-CoV-2 specific. Contracting CD4+ clones were found mainly in CM and EM memory subsets, while CD8+ clones were enriched in EMRA. Clones contracting from day 15 to 85 had balanced CD4/CD8 phenotypes, while a second wave expanding from day 15 to 37 was biased towards CD4+.

The source is an adult woman who had mild COVID-19 (a few samples of this study predate the infection). The sample titles of this study are shuffled in the database, so cell type and time point are left out; the donor was told from shared clones. Sequencing was carried out using PBMCs or a T cell subset sorted from them (not recorded which). This receptor chain uses TRBV4-3 and TRBJ1-4, with TRBD1 matching 7 junction bases. The bases read TGCGCCAGCAGCCAGACAGGGTCTGAAAAACTGTTTTTT. This encodes CASSQTGSEKLFF.